Given below is one T cell receptor beta chain in context. Per the original data handling: For nucleated cells, counts were estimated from reference gene primer amplification. Profiling relied on immunoSEQ multiplex PCR, and the TCRdb table lists in-frame clones only, not all of them. Clonal size and the V and J genes are those of that table, whereas D and trimming came from the DNA. The top ten hold around 2% of the sample, which has 310,000 or so clones, roughly nine tenths seen once. The Seattle site enrolled patients during active infection and followed them longitudinally. The sample comes from a study of blood T cell repertoires in COVID-19. Overall study context: Samples representing acute and convalescent COVID-19 were sourced from the United States, Italy and Spain. T cells, B-cell-depleted T cells, or PBMCs supplied cDNA or gDNA.

V was shortened by 4 bases and J by 11 bases, with 12 bases between the two germline ends. This CDR3 region has 12 residues. Germline V lookup: CDR1 LNHDA, CDR2 SQIVND (reference sequence). J is TRBJ1-5 and V is TRBV19, with D maybe TRBD1 (5 bases). The receptor's source is a woman aged 25 to 45 with COVID-19, enrolled during active disease. Specimen: peripheral blood. The CDR3 loop reads CASSTGGISQHF. In DNA form, the CDR3 reads TGTGCCAGTAGTACCGGGGGTATCTCCCAGCATTTT.